The 3 T cell receptor beta chains in this list originate from one sample, sequenced in a study of OX40 agonist ivuxolimab in advanced cancers. Only in-frame clones appear in the TCRdb table, and some are missing; sequencing was by immunoSEQ multiplex PCR. The repertoire holds roughly 80,000 clones, with 90% to 95% as singletons. The starting material was CD4+ or CD8+ T cells sorted from blood, obtained in a trial of the OX40 agonist ivuxolimab. The receptors were sampled from an adult with an advanced solid tumor such as melanoma, head and neck, liver or kidney cancer.

V gene TRBV28 combines with J gene TRBJ2-7; D not resolved. CDR1 and CDR2 from the germline V gene are MDHEN and SYDVKM. The CDR3 runs 14 residues. V dropped 3 bases and J dropped 4 bases, with 13 bases sitting between them. CDR3 residues: CASSFPDQKYEQYF. CDR3 DNA sequence: TGTGCCAGCAGTTTCCCGGACCAGAAATACGAGCAGTACTTC.

Comments on this clone: Its ends do not fully match the called genes, so a read error is possible. The same CDR3 is also encoded by other DNA sequences in this sample. The genes are TRBV5-1 and TRBJ1-1; 9 nucleotides agree with TRBD1. CDR1 and CDR2 from the germline V gene are SGHRS and YFSETQ. The CDR3 consists of 18 residues. CDR3 region: CTSSLWALGQGRGTEAFF. CDR3 bases: TGCACCAGCAGCCTGTGGGCCTTGGGACAGGGTCGGGGAACTGAAGCTTTCTTT.

The V and J genes are TRBV14 and TRBJ2-3; no clear D. Germline lookup yields CDR1 SGHDN and CDR2 FVKESK. V dropped 0 bases and J dropped 2 bases, with 12 bases sitting between them. The CDR3 loop spans 16 amino acids. The CDR3 coding sequence is TGTGCCAGCAGCCAAGATACGGTCATCCCCACAGATACGCAGTATTTT. This codes for CASSQDTVIPTDTQYF. Full variable domain (rest looked up from reference TRBV14 and TRBJ2-3): EAGVTQFPSHSVIEKGQTVTLRCDPISGHDNLYWYRRVMGKEIKFLLHFVKESKQDESGMPNNRFLAERTGGTYSTLKVQPAELEDSGVYFCASSQDTVIPTDTQYFGPGTRLTVL.